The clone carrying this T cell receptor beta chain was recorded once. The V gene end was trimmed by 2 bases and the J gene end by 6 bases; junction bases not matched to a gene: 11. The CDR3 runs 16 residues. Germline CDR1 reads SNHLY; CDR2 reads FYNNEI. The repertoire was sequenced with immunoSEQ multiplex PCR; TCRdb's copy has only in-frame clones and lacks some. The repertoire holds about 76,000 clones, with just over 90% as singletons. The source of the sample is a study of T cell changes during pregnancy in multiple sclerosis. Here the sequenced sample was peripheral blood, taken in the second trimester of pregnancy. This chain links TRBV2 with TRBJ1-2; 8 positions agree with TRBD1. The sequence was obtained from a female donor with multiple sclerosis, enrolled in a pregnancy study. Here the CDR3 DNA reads TGTGCCAGCAGTGAAAGTCCCACAGGGGGTCAAAATGGCTACACCTTC. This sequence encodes CASSESPTGGQNGYTF. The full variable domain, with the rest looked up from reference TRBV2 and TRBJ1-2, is EPEVTQTPSHQVTQMGQEVILRCVPISNHLYFYWYRQILGQKVEFLVSFYNNEISEKSEIFDDQFSVERPDGSNFTLKIRSTKLEDSAMYFCASSESPTGGQNGYTFGSGTRLTVV.